Presented here are 15 T cell receptor beta chains from one specimen sequenced in a study of blood T cell repertoires in COVID-19. The assay was immunoSEQ multiplex PCR, and TCRdb's table has in-frame clones only and misses some. The repertoire holds about 85,000 clones, about 90% seen once, with roughly 5% in the top ten. Sequencing was carried out using peripheral blood. Receptors originate from a woman over 75 with acute or convalescent COVID-19.

This clone was seen only once. The V call is TRBV6-5, the J call TRBJ1-1; no clear D. The CDR3 is made up of 13 amino acids. V gave up 0 bases and J gave up 5 bases, with 7 bases separating them. Germline V lookup: CDR1 MNHEY, CDR2 SVGAGI. The CDR3 sequence is CASSYSRGTEAFF. In DNA form, the CDR3 reads TGTGCCAGCAGTTACTCGCGGGGAACTGAAGCTTTCTTT.

In this sample, this clone turned up a few times. V usage is TRBV5-8 and J usage is TRBJ1-4, with 7 positions matching TRBD1. Trimming at V came to 4 bases and at J to 0 bases, leaving 12 bases not matched to a gene. This CDR3 is 18 amino acids long. Germline lookup yields CDR1 SGHTS and CDR2 YDEGEE. CDR3 DNA: TGTGCCAGCAGCCCCGCCGGGACAGCGAACCCAACTAATGAAAAACTGTTTTTT. This gives the protein CASSPAGTANPTNEKLFF.

The chain links TRBV6-6 to TRBJ2-1; the match to TRBD2 covers 8 bases. There are 16 residues in the CDR3. V lost 4 bases to trimming and J lost 7 bases; unmatched junction nucleotides: 12. CDR1 is MNHNY, CDR2 SVGAGI, per germline (reference sequence). The CDR3 DNA reads as TGTGCCAGCAGTTCCATCCCGGCGGGAGGACGAAATGAGCAGTTCTTC. This sequence encodes CASSSIPAGGRNEQFF.

The rearrangement uses TRBV3-1 (or the pseudogene TRBV3-2) and TRBJ2-3; D is unresolved. Germline V gene lookup returns CDR1 LGHDT and CDR2 YNNKEL (reference sequence). The CDR3 has 12 amino acids. The V end lost 4 bases, the J end lost 7 bases, and 9 bases lay between the germline ends. The CDR3 region is CASSLAWYTQYF. CDR3 nucleotide sequence: TGTGCCAGCAGCCTAGCCTGGTATACGCAGTATTTT.

CDR3 in amino acids: CASSLDQVRGGTSSGEQYF. In DNA form, the CDR3 reads TGTGCCAGCAGCTTAGATCAGGTGAGGGGGGGGACTAGTTCGGGCGAGCAGTACTTC. The J gene is TRBJ2-7, the V gene TRBV11-3; 8 bases are shared with TRBD2. V dropped 0 bases and J dropped 6; count of bases not matched to a gene: 19. The germline CDR1 and CDR2 sequences are SGHNT and YENEEA. This CDR3 comprises 19 residues.

The V call is TRBV29-1, the J call TRBJ1-1, with D perhaps matching TRBD1 (5 bases). This CDR3 has 13 residues. Germline loops: CDR1 SQVTM, CDR2 ANQGSEA. V dropped 3 bases and J dropped 2 bases, with 10 bases sitting between them. CDR3 sequence reads: CSVEPQGNTEAFF. The DNA of the CDR3 is TGCAGCGTTGAGCCCCAGGGAAACACTGAAGCTTTCTTT.

This sequence joins TRBV5-5 and TRBJ1-5; 7 bases line up with TRBD1. Unmatched junction bases numbered 20, after V lost 5 bases and J lost 0 bases. The CDR3 has 20 residues. The germline gives CDR1 SGHKS, CDR2 YYEKEE (reference sequence). This CDR3 is CASSSGLAPGQTYSNQPQHF. CDR3 DNA: TGTGCCAGCAGTTCTGGGCTAGCCCCGGGACAGACATATAGCAATCAGCCCCAGCATTTT.

This rearrangement joins TRBV7-2 to TRBJ2-7; TRBD2 aligns across 12 bases. CDR3 length equals 15 residues. V shed 5 bases and J 2 bases; nucleotides not matched to a gene: 4. Germline lookup yields CDR1 SGHTA and CDR2 FQGNSA. CDR3: CASSMGLAGAYEQYF. CDR3 sequence (DNA): TGTGCCAGCAGCATGGGACTAGCGGGCGCCTACGAGCAGTACTTC.

CDR3 sequence (DNA): TGTGCCAGCAGCTCGAAGGCGGATGGAAACACCATATATTTT. Translation gives CASSSKADGNTIYF. This chain links TRBV5-5 with TRBJ1-3; D remains unclear. Trimming pared 3 bases from V and 3 bases from J, leaving 10 bases between. The CDR3 is 14 residues long. CDR1 is SGHKS and CDR2 is YYEKEE in the germline V gene (reference sequence). Filled out from reference TRBV5-5 and TRBJ1-3, the complete variable domain reads DAGVTQSPTHLIKTRGQQVTLRCSPISGHKSVSWYQQVLGQGPQFIFQYYEKEERGRGNFPDRFSARQFPNYSSELNVNALLLGDSALYLCASSSKADGNTIYFGEGSWLTVV.

The V gene is TRBV3-1 (or the pseudogene TRBV3-2), the J gene TRBJ1-1; a weak D match, TRBD1 (6 bases). V shed 4 bases and J shed 3 bases, with 12 bases lying between them. CDR1 and CDR2 (germline): LGHDT, YNNKEL (reference sequence). The CDR3 has 14 amino acids. The CDR3 sequence: CASSPDSAYTEAFF. The DNA for the CDR3 is TGTGCCAGCAGCCCGGACAGCGCCTACACTGAAGCTTTCTTT.

V usage is TRBV19 and J usage is TRBJ2-2; 9 nucleotides line up with TRBD1. Trimming took 4 bases from V and 3 from J; bases not matched to a gene: 3. The CDR3 covers 15 residues. CDR1 is LNHDA and CDR2 is SQIVND in the germline V gene (reference sequence). The CDR3 DNA reads TGTGCCAGTAGTACACAGGGGGCGGACACCGGGGAGCTGTTTTTT. This codes for CASSTQGADTGELFF.

This clone has just one count. The gene calls are TRBV15 and TRBJ2-1; 7 positions agree with TRBD2. Germline V gene sequence: CDR1 LNHNV, CDR2 YYDKDF (reference sequence). There are 16 residues in the CDR3. The V segment lost 4 bases and the J segment 10 bases; nucleotides outside the gene matches: 16. The CDR3 region has the DNA TGTGCCACCAGCACCTATACATCGGGGGGTTTTGAGGAGCAGTTCTTC. Translated, it gives CATSTYTSGGFEEQFF.

There are a few counts of this clone. The rearrangement links TRBV4-3 to TRBJ2-1; D unclear. V shed 1 base and J shed 7 bases, with 14 bases lying between them. The CDR3 totals 15 residues. Germline loops: CDR1 LGHNA, CDR2 YSLEER. CDR3 nucleotide sequence: TGCGCCAGCAGCCAAGGGTGGCACGGAGAAAATGAGCAGTTCTTC. Protein sequence: CASSQGWHGENEQFF.

The CDR3 protein is CASSPLGGPRPEAFF. DNA of the CDR3: TGTGCCAGCAGTCCCCTTGGCGGCCCACGTCCTGAAGCTTTCTTT. This chain uses TRBV6-5 with TRBJ1-1; D unclear. The CDR3 has 15 residues. CDR1 MNHEY and CDR2 SVGAGI come from the germline V gene. V shed 5 bases and J shed 6 bases, with 19 bases lying between them.

The chain employs TRBV7-9 and TRBJ1-4, with 7 nucleotides matching TRBD1. This CDR3 region has 14 residues. CDR1 SEHNR and CDR2 FQNEAQ come from the germline V gene (reference sequence). Unmatched junction bases numbered 3, after V lost 5 bases and J lost 3 bases. CDR3 protein: CASSMDRSNEKLFF. DNA for the CDR3: TGTGCCAGCAGCATGGACAGGTCTAATGAAAAACTGTTTTTT.